This TCR beta chain was recorded in a study of early stage breast cancer tumors. Some clones are missing from TCRdb's copy, which holds only in-frame ones; the method was immunoSEQ multiplex PCR. The sample includes 55,000 to 70,000 clones, around 80% seen only once; the top ten take about 4.4%. The CDR3 loop spans 16 amino acids. V was pared by 5 bases and J by 3 bases, with 19 bases between. Germline values: CDR1 MDHEN, CDR2 SYDVKM. This clonotype was sampled from a person aged 35-49 years with breast cancer. The V gene is TRBV28, the J gene TRBJ1-1; D remains unclear. Sequencing was carried out using blood. This CDR3 is CASSPLSPGKDTEAFF. The DNA for the CDR3 is TGTGCCAGCAGTCCCCTCTCCCCGGGGAAGGACACTGAAGCTTTCTTT.